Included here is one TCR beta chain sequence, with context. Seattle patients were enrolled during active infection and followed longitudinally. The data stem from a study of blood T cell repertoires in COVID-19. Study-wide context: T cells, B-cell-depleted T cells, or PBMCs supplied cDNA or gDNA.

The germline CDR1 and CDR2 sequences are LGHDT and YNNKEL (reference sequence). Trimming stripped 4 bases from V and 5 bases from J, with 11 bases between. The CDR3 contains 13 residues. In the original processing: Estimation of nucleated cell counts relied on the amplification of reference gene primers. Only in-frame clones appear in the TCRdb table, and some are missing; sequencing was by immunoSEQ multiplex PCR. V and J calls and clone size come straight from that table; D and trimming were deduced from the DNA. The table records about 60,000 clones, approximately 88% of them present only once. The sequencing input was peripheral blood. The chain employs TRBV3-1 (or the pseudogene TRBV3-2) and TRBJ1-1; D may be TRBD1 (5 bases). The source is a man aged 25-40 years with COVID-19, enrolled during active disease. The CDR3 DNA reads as TGTGCCAGCAGCCTCCAGGGTTTAACTGAAGCTTTCTTT. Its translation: CASSLQGLTEAFF.